This T cell receptor beta chain was identified during a study of blood T cell repertoires in COVID-19. Study context: Acute and convalescent COVID-19 specimens originated in the United States, Italy and Spain.

Original handling: Scientists estimated how many nucleated cells there were by amplifying reference gene primers. Here immunoSEQ multiplex PCR was the method, and the copy in TCRdb shows in-frame clones only, minus some. Clonal size and the V and J genes are those of that table, whereas D and trimming came from the DNA. The top ten clones hold 0.45% to 0.65% of a sample with about 190,000 clones, around nine tenths of them seen once. This clonotype was sampled from a man aged 50 to 59 with acute or convalescent COVID-19. Source material: peripheral blood.

The CDR3 DNA sequence: TGTGCCAGCAGTTCCCGCCCGGCAGATACGCAGTATTTT. This gives the protein CASSSRPADTQYF. This chain uses TRBV6-5 with TRBJ2-3; the D is unclear. Per the germline V gene, CDR1 is MNHEY and CDR2 is SVGAGI. This CDR3 contains 13 residues. V was trimmed by 4 bases and J by 4 bases, leaving 9 bases between them.